This entry lists 22 T cell receptor beta chains sequenced from one sample in a study of blood T cells in healthy people across ages. Using a J-beta primer mix together with a sample-barcoded 5' primer, a second PCR was run for roughly 6 to 11 cycles. TCRdb analysed the 5' RACE reads with MiXCR anew, one entry per CDR3 protein. Among fewer than 900,000 distinct CDR3 sequences listed, around half were seen once. The sequenced sample was blood. The receptors were gathered from a woman aged 55-69 years in good health.

The V and J genes are TRBV5-5 and TRBJ1-4; D is possibly TRBD1 (6 bases). V was clipped by 4 bases and J by 1 base, with 17 bases between them. The CDR3 runs to 17 residues. Germline CDR1 is SGHKS and CDR2 is YYEKEE (reference sequence). The CDR3 loop is CASSPTGSVVTNEKLFF. The CDR3 coding sequence is TGTGCCAGCAGCCCCACAGGGTCGGTGGTAACTAATGAAAAACTGTTTTTT. The whole variable domain, remainder taken from reference TRBV5-5 and TRBJ1-4, is DAGVTQSPTHLIKTRGQQVTLRCSPISGHKSVSWYQQVLGQGPQFIFQYYEKEERGRGNFPDRFSARQFPNYSSELNVNALLLGDSALYLCASSPTGSVVTNEKLFFGSGTQLSVL.

The table lists this clonotype with many counts. This chain uses TRBV5-1 with TRBJ2-1, with 13 bases that match TRBD2. This CDR3 spans 16 amino acids. CDR1 is SGHRS and CDR2 is YFSETQ in the germline V gene. Trimming took 4 bases from V and 4 from J; bases not matched to a gene: 5. CDR3 sequence (DNA): TGCGCCAGCAGCAGTGAACTAGCGGGAGGGTACAATGAGCAGTTCTTC. Translation: CASSSELAGGYNEQFF.

This clonotype was counted between two and nine times. CDR3 loop: CSADGAGGGTDTQYF. The CDR3 DNA is TGCAGTGCTGACGGGGCGGGAGGGGGCACAGATACGCAGTATTTT. The rearrangement links TRBV20-1 to TRBJ2-3; 9 nucleotides align to TRBD2. Trimming removed 5 bases from V and 1 base from J; junction bases left unmatched: 7. The CDR3 is made up of 15 amino acids. Germline V gene sequence: CDR1 DFQATT, CDR2 SNEGSKA (reference sequence).

Turning to this clonotype: A much larger clone sits a single nucleotide away, making a read error possible. This chain links TRBV7-3 with TRBJ2-1, with D possibly being TRBD1 (5 bases). The CDR3 spans 14 residues. V lost 2 bases, J lost 5 bases, and 10 bases lay in between. The germline V gene has CDR1 SGHTA and CDR2 FQGTGA. This CDR3 reads CASSLEPGHNEQFF. CDR3 nucleotides: TGTGCCAGCAGCTTAGAACCAGGGCACAATGAGCAGTTCTTC.

The chain carries TRBV25-1 and TRBJ1-1, with unresolved D. Trimming took off 4 bases at V and 1 base at J, with 7 bases between the two ends. CDR1 MGHDK and CDR2 SYGVNS come from the germline V gene. This CDR3 region has 13 residues. For the CDR3, the DNA is TGTGCCAGCAGTGGGGAACGGAACACTGAAGCTTTCTTT. Residues: CASSGERNTEAFF.

The sample holds a few counts of this clonotype. The chain links TRBV7-2 to TRBJ1-6; D might be TRBD1 (5 bases). V lost 3 bases to trimming and J lost 10 bases, with 16 bases between them. The germline CDR1 and CDR2 sequences are SGHTA and FQGNSA. This CDR3 has 15 amino acids. The CDR3 sequence: CASSFMTPDSSPLHF. CDR3 coding DNA: TGTGCCAGCAGCTTCATGACCCCCGACAGCTCACCCCTCCACTTT.

The genes are TRBV6-6 and TRBJ2-1; perhaps TRBD2 as D (6 bases). Germline V gene data show CDR1 as MNHNY and CDR2 as SVGAGI (reference sequence). V gave up 7 bases and J gave up 2 bases, with 18 bases separating them. This CDR3 comprises 16 residues. The CDR3 DNA is TGTGCCAGCACCACGAGGGTGGGCGGGACCTACAATGAGCAGTTCTTC. It is translated as CASTTRVGGTYNEQFF.

The rearrangement uses TRBV27 and TRBJ1-2; 8 positions match TRBD1. Germline values: CDR1 MNHEY, CDR2 SMNVEV (reference sequence). The CDR3 loop spans 15 amino acids. Unmatched junction bases numbered 8, after V lost 6 bases and J lost 2 bases. The CDR3 sequence is CASSARTGRNYGYTF. The CDR3 DNA is TGTGCCAGCAGCGCGAGGACAGGGAGGAACTATGGCTACACCTTC.

The V call is TRBV28, the J call TRBJ1-5; D gene unclear. CDR3 length: 17 residues. V was trimmed by 7 bases and J by 2 bases, leaving 21 bases between them. Germline V gene data show CDR1 as MDHEN and CDR2 as SYDVKM. CDR3 DNA sequence: TGTGCCAGCAAGGGCCGACGGATTTTCCGGGGCAATCAGCCCCAGCATTTT. Translation: CASKGRRIFRGNQPQHF.

The chain combines TRBV7-2 with TRBJ2-7; a weak D match, TRBD1 (5 bases). Trimming took off 7 bases at V and 3 bases at J, with 16 bases between the two ends. The CDR3 totals 14 residues. CDR1 SGHTA and CDR2 FQGNSA come from the germline V gene. The CDR3 nucleotides read TGTGCCAGCACCATGACAGCAGGTTACTACGAGCAGTACTTC. Amino acids: CASTMTAGYYEQYF. Full variable domain (rest looked up from reference TRBV7-2 and TRBJ2-7): GAGVSQSPSNKVTEKGKDVELRCDPISGHTALYWYRQSLGQGLEFLIYFQGNSAPDKSGLPSDRFSAERTGGSVSTLTIQRTQQEDSAVYLCASTMTAGYYEQYFGPGTRLTVT.

CDR3 protein: CASSFVSGEAFF. The CDR3 DNA reads TGTGCCAGCAGCTTTGTTTCAGGGGAAGCTTTCTTT. J is TRBJ1-1 and V is TRBV11-1; a possible D gene is TRBD1 (5 bases). Germline CDR1 SGHAT, CDR2 FQDESV (reference sequence). V was shortened by 3 bases and J by 8 bases, with 10 bases between the two germline ends. The CDR3 covers 12 residues.

This sequence joins TRBV7-2 and TRBJ2-5; TRBD2 aligns across 8 bases. Gene TRBJ2-7 matches the end of the DNA better, so the J call may be wrong. CDR3 size: 16 residues. Germline V gene lookup returns CDR1 SGHTA and CDR2 FQGNSA. As DNA, the CDR3 is TGTGCCAGCAGCTTAGCTCCCTCGCTAGCGGGCCACGAGCAGTACTTC. This codes for CASSLAPSLAGHEQYF.

The sample holds a few counts of this clonotype. V and J are TRBV7-2 and TRBJ2-5, with 11 bases matching TRBD2. Germline values: CDR1 SGHTA, CDR2 FQGNSA. J gave up 3 bases and V 2 bases, and 5 bases lay outside the gene matches. The CDR3 contains 16 residues. The CDR3 DNA is TGTGCCAGCAGCTTAAGACTAGCGGGGAGAAAAGAGACCCAGTACTTC. It is translated as CASSLRLAGRKETQYF.

This clonotype was counted a few times. V gene TRBV4-2 combines with J gene TRBJ2-7; maybe TRBD2 (5 bases). There are 14 residues in the CDR3. Deletions cut 6 bases from V and 3 bases from J, with 15 bases between. Germline loops: CDR1 LGHNA, CDR2 YNFKEQ. Written as DNA, the CDR3 is TGTGCCAGCAGGCAAAGCGGCACAGTCTACGAGCAGTACTTC. Protein: CASRQSGTVYEQYF.

A few counts support this clonotype. The chain is built from TRBV5-1 and TRBJ2-3; the D is unclear. The CDR3 consists of 13 residues. Germline lookup yields CDR1 SGHRS and CDR2 YFSETQ. Trimming removed 2 bases at V and 4 bases at J, with 8 bases between. Written as DNA, the CDR3 is TGCGCCAGCAGCTTTACGACTCCAGATACGCAGTATTTT. Its translation: CASSFTTPDTQYF. The complete variable domain, with remaining parts taken from reference TRBV5-1 and TRBJ2-3, reads KAGVTQTPRYLIKTRGQQVTLSCSPISGHRSVSWYQQTPGQGLQFLFEYFSETQRNKGNFPGRFSGRQFSNSRSEMNVSTLELGDSALYLCASSFTTPDTQYFGPGTRLTVL.

V gene TRBV20-1 combines with J gene TRBJ2-3; 7 nucleotides align to TRBD1. The germline V gene has CDR1 DFQATT and CDR2 SNEGSKA (reference sequence). The ends lost 3 bases at V and 5 bases at J; junction bases unmatched: 14. CDR3 length: 16 amino acids. Written as DNA, the CDR3 is TGCAGTGCTAGTAGGGGCAGAGCCCGGGACAGAGATACGCAGTATTTT. Its translation is CSASRGRARDRDTQYF.

DNA for the CDR3: TGTGCCAGCAGCGCGGGACTAGCGTTTAACAATGAGCAGTTCTTC. As protein: CASSAGLAFNNEQFF. The chain links TRBV3-1 to TRBJ2-1; 10 nucleotides align to TRBD2. Germline CDR1 and CDR2: LGHDT and YNNKEL (reference sequence). CDR3 size: 15 residues. The J segment lost 5 bases and the V segment lost 5 bases, leaving 6 bases of the junction unmatched.

This rearrangement joins TRBV7-9 to TRBJ1-1; 8 nucleotides align to TRBD1. J lost 4 bases, V lost 5 bases, and 6 bases had no gene match. From germline, CDR1 is SEHNR and CDR2 FQNEAQ (reference sequence). The CDR3 length is 14 residues. Written as DNA, the CDR3 is TGTGCCAGCAGCCCACAGGGGGGGACCACTGAAGCTTTCTTT. Amino acid sequence: CASSPQGGTTEAFF.

The chain couples TRBV10-3 to TRBJ2-7; 7 positions match TRBD1. Unmatched junction bases numbered 6, after V lost 11 bases and J lost 2 bases. The CDR3 contains 12 residues. Germline values: CDR1 ENHRY, CDR2 SYGVKD. CDR3 sequence: CAVRDRPYEQYF. CDR3 bases: TGTGCCGTCCGGGACAGACCCTACGAGCAGTACTTC.

This clonotype has just one count. The chain carries TRBV28 and TRBJ2-7; possible D gene TRBD1, 6 bases. This CDR3 spans 15 amino acids. V dropped 2 bases and J dropped 0 bases, with 11 bases sitting between them. Germline CDR1 MDHEN, CDR2 SYDVKM. The CDR3 sequence is CASSLPATGSYEQYF. The CDR3 DNA is TGTGCCAGCAGTTTACCCGCGACAGGCTCCTACGAGCAGTACTTC.

The chain links TRBV10-3 to TRBJ1-2; a possible D gene is TRBD1 (5 bases). The V gene lost 3 bases and the J gene lost 2 bases, with 13 bases spanning the gap. Germline-derived CDR1 and CDR2 are ENHRY and SYGVKD. CDR3 length: 15 amino acids. CDR3 DNA sequence: TGTGCCATCAGTGAAAGAGACAGTTTCAACTATGGCTACACCTTC. It translates to CAISERDSFNYGYTF.

The rearrangement links TRBV6-1 to TRBJ2-7; 9 bases align to TRBD2. The ends lost 7 bases at V and 0 bases at J; junction bases unmatched: 4. The CDR3 spans 14 residues. In germline, CDR1 is MNHNS, CDR2 SASEGT. The CDR3 bases are TGTGCCAGCACCGGGACTAGCAGCTCCTACGAGCAGTACTTC. Amino acids: CASTGTSSSYEQYF.